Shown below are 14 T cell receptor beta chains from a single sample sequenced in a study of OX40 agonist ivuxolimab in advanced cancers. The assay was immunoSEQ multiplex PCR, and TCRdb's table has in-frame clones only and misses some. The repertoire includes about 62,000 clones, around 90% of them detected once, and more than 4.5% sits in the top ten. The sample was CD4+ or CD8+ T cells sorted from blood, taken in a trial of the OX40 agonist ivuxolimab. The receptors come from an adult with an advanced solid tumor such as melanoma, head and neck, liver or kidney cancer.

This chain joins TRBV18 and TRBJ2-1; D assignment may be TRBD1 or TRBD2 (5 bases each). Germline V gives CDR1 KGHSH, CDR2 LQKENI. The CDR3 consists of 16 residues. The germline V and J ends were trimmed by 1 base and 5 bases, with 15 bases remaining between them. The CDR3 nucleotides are TGTGCCAGCTCACCACTCCGGGACCAGAGGAACAATGAGCAGTTCTTC. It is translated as CASSPLRDQRNNEQFF.

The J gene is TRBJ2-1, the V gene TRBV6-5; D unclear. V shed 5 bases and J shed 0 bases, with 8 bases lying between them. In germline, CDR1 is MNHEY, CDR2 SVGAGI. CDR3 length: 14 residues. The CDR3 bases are TGTGCCAGCAGTCGACGGAACTCCTACAATGAGCAGTTCTTC. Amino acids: CASSRRNSYNEQFF.

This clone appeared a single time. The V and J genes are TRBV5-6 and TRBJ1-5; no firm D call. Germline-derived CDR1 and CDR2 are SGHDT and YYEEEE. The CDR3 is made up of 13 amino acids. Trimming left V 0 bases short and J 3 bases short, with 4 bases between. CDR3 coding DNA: TGTGCCAGCAGCTTGGAACCCAATCAGCCCCAGCATTTT. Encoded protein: CASSLEPNQPQHF.

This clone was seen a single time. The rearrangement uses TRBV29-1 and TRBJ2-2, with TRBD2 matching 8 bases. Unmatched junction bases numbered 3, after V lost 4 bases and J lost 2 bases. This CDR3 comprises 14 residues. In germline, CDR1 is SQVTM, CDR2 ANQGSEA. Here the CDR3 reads CSVVLAENTGELFF. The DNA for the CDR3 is TGCAGCGTTGTACTAGCGGAAAACACCGGGGAGCTGTTTTTT.

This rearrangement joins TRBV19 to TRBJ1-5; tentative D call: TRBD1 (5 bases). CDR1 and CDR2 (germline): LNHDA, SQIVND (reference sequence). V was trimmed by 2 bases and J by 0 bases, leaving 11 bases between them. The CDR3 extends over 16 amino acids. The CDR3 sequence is CASSIQGGNSNQPQHF. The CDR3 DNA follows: TGTGCCAGTAGTATACAGGGTGGGAATAGCAATCAGCCCCAGCATTTT. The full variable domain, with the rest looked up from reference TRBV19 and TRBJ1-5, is DGGITQSPKYLFRKEGQNVTLSCEQNLNHDAMYWYRQDPGQGLRLIYYSQIVNDFQKGDIAEGYSVSREKKESFPLTVTSAQKNPTAFYLCASSIQGGNSNQPQHFGDGTRLSIL.

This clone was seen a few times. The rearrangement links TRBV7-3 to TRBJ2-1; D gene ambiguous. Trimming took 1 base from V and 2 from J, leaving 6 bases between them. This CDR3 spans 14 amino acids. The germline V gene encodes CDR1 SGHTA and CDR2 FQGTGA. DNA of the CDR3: TGTGCCAGCAGCTTAAGTGGGACCTACAATGAGCAGTTCTTC. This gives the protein CASSLSGTYNEQFF.

The CDR3 DNA is TGCGCCAGCAGCTTGGCCAGGAACAAAGACTCTGGGGCCAACGTCCTGACTTTC. Protein sequence: CASSLARNKDSGANVLTF. This rearrangement joins TRBV5-1 to TRBJ2-6; no clear D. CDR3 length equals 18 residues. The V gene's germline CDR1 is SGHRS and CDR2 YFSETQ. Trimming pared 0 bases from V and 0 bases from J, leaving 13 bases between.

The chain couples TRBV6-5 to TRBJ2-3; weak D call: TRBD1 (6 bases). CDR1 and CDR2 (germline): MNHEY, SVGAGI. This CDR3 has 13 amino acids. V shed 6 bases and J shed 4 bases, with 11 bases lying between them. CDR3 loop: CASRAGEPDTQYF. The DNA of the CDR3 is TGTGCCAGCAGAGCAGGGGAGCCAGATACGCAGTATTTT.

The CDR3 coding sequence is TGTGCCAGCTGCGGGACAGGGGAATACGAGCAGTACTTC. Its translation is CASCGTGEYEQYF. The chain couples TRBV28 to TRBJ2-7; 10 nucleotides agree with TRBD1. CDR1 and CDR2 (germline): MDHEN, SYDVKM. Trimming cost V 8 bases and J 4 bases; bases outside gene matches: 5. The CDR3 sequence is 13 residues long.

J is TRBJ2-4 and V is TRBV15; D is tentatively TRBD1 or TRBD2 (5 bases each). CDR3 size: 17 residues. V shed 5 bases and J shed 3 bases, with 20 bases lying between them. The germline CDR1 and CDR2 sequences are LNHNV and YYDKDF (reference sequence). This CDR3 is CATSSLGPLEGKNIQYF. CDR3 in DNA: TGTGCCACCAGCTCCCTGGGACCCCTGGAAGGCAAAAACATTCAGTACTTC. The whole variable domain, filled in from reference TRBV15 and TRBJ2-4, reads DAMVIQNPRYQVTQFGKPVTLSCSQTLNHNVMYWYQQKSSQAPKLLFHYYDKDFNNEADTPDNFQSRRPNTSFCFLDIRSPGLGDTAMYLCATSSLGPLEGKNIQYFGAGTRLSVL.

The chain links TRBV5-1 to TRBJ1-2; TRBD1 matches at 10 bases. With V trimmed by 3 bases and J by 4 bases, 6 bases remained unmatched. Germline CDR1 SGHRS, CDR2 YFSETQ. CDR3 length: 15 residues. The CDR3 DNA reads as TGCGCCAGCAGCTCTGTGGGACAGGGGTCCTATGGCTACACCTTC. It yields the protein CASSSVGQGSYGYTF.

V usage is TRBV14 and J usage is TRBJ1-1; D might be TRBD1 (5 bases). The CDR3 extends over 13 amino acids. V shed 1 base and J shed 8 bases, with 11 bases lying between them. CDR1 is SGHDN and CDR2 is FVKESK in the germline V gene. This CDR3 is CASSQVGGGEAFF. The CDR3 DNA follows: TGTGCCAGCAGCCAAGTGGGTGGGGGAGAAGCTTTCTTT.

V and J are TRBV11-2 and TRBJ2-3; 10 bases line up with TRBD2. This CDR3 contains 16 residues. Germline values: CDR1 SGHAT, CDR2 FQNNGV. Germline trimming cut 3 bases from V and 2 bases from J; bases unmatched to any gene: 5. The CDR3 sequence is CASSLGLASHTDTQYF. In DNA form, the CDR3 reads TGTGCCAGCAGCTTGGGACTAGCGAGCCACACAGATACGCAGTATTTT.

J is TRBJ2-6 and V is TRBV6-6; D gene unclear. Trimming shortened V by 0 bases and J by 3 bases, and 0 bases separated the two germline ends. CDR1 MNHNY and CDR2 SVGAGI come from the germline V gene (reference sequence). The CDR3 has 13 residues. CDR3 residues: CASSYSGANVLTF. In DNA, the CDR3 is TGTGCCAGCAGTTACTCTGGGGCCAACGTCCTGACTTTC.